Following are 26 T cell receptor beta chains from one sample sequenced in a study of blood T cell repertoires in COVID-19. The table came from immunoSEQ multiplex PCR; TCRdb's copy has only in-frame clones and leaves some out. The sample holds 85,000 or so clones, roughly 95% seen once. Sequencing input: peripheral blood. The receptor source for this set is a human donor with active COVID-19. The donor label of this sample is uncertain.

The chain links TRBV2 to TRBJ2-3, with 9 bases aligning to TRBD2. This CDR3 spans 14 amino acids. The germline gives CDR1 SNHLY, CDR2 FYNNEI. The V segment lost 0 bases and the J segment 6 bases; nucleotides outside the gene matches: 1. The CDR3 DNA sequence: TGTGCCAGCAGTGAAGCAGGACTAGCGGATACGCAGTATTTT. It translates to CASSEAGLADTQYF.

The chain combines TRBV29-1 with TRBJ2-5; perhaps TRBD2 as D (5 bases). The CDR3 length is 13 residues. The germline CDR1 and CDR2 sequences are SQVTM and ANQGSEA. Trimming took off 3 bases at V and 5 bases at J, with 13 bases between the two ends. CDR3 loop: CSVDRGRLETQYF. The CDR3 bases are TGCAGCGTTGATCGCGGGCGACTTGAGACCCAGTACTTC.

The chain uses TRBV19 and TRBJ2-2; the D gene is possibly TRBD1 (6 bases). Germline V gene sequence: CDR1 LNHDA, CDR2 SQIVND (reference sequence). Trimming stripped 7 bases from V and 1 base from J, with 13 bases between. The CDR3 extends over 15 amino acids. The DNA of the CDR3 is TGTGCCAGTATAGCCCAGGGGAAGAACACCGGGGAGCTGTTTTTT. This gives the protein CASIAQGKNTGELFF.

V and J are TRBV18 and TRBJ2-1; 7 bases are a match to TRBD1. Germline CDR1 KGHSH, CDR2 LQKENI. CDR3 length: 13 residues. With 4 bases clipped from V and 7 bases from J, the junction kept 4 bases outside the gene matches. The CDR3 DNA sequence: TGTGCCAGCTCACGGGACAGCTCTAATGAGCAGTTCTTC. The encoded protein is CASSRDSSNEQFF.

The V call is TRBV6-2 or TRBV6-3, the J call TRBJ1-2; D is possibly TRBD1 (5 bases). CDR1 and CDR2 from the germline V gene are MNHEY and SVGEGT. V was pared by 2 bases and J by 6 bases, with 10 bases between. This CDR3 region has 13 residues. CDR3 amino acids: CASSYGRGNGYTF. The CDR3 nucleotides are TGTGCCAGCAGTTACGGTCGGGGGAATGGCTACACCTTC.

V is TRBV4-2 and J is TRBJ1-1; 12 nucleotides match TRBD1. The CDR3 spans 19 residues. The V gene's germline CDR1 is LGHNA and CDR2 YNFKEQ. The J segment lost 3 bases and the V segment lost 4 bases, leaving 15 bases of the junction unmatched. CDR3 loop: CASSRGTGGGNVVHTEAFF. The CDR3, as DNA: TGTGCCAGCAGCCGAGGGACAGGGGGCGGTAATGTAGTTCACACTGAAGCTTTCTTT.

The gene calls are TRBV18 and TRBJ2-7, with 10 bases that match TRBD1. After removal of 1 base from V and 7 bases from J, the junction contained 10 bases not matched to a gene. The length of the CDR3 is 16 residues. CDR1 and CDR2 from the germline V gene are KGHSH and LQKENI. CDR3 residues: CASSPLLGQGPWEQYF. DNA for the CDR3: TGTGCCAGCTCACCACTTTTGGGACAGGGGCCTTGGGAGCAGTACTTC.

The sample holds one count of this clone. One end of the junction is discordant with germline, which a read error may explain. V is TRBV7-7 and J is TRBJ2-5, with D tentatively TRBD2 (5 bases). CDR1 is SSHAT and CDR2 is FNYEAQ in the germline V gene (reference sequence). The CDR3 has 13 residues. CDR3 in amino acids: CASSLDRGLTQYF. Written as DNA, the CDR3 is TGTGCTAGCAGCTTAGATCGGGGATTAACCCAGTACTTC.

V gene TRBV29-1 combines with J gene TRBJ2-1; 10 nucleotides agree with TRBD1. Germline values: CDR1 SQVTM, CDR2 ANQGSEA. Trimming took 7 bases from V and 8 from J; bases not matched to a gene: 8. The CDR3 covers 13 residues. CDR3 protein: CSAPGTGAYEQFF. As DNA, the CDR3 is TGCAGCGCTCCCGGGACAGGGGCATATGAGCAGTTCTTC.

J is TRBJ1-1 and V is TRBV6-5; a weak D match, TRBD1 (5 bases). Germline V CDR1 and CDR2: MNHEY, SVGAGI. The CDR3 contains 14 residues. Trimming shortened V by 5 bases and J by 2 bases, and 12 bases separated the two germline ends. The CDR3 nucleotides read TGTGCCAGCAGTCAGGGCAGGACAAACACTGAAGCTTTCTTT. Amino acid sequence: CASSQGRTNTEAFF.

The chain couples TRBV19 to TRBJ2-1, with D maybe TRBD2 (6 bases). The CDR3 is 13 amino acids. Per the germline V gene, CDR1 is LNHDA and CDR2 is SQIVND (reference sequence). V was clipped by 7 bases and J by 4 bases, with 11 bases between them. CDR3 DNA: TGTGCCAGTAAGGACTACCAGTACAATGAGCAGTTCTTC. It translates to CASKDYQYNEQFF.

This sequence joins TRBV7-9 and TRBJ2-1, with 8 positions matching TRBD1. V was clipped by 2 bases and J by 7 bases; unmatched bases: 4. Germline assignment: CDR1 SEHNR and CDR2 FQNEAQ (reference sequence). There are 14 residues in the CDR3. The CDR3: CASSLSGGLNEQFF. CDR3 bases: TGTGCCAGCAGCTTATCAGGGGGCTTAAATGAGCAGTTCTTC.

The chain joins TRBV9 to TRBJ2-2; 9 bases are a match to TRBD2. The CDR3 is made up of 16 amino acids. V was clipped by 3 bases and J by 3 bases; unmatched bases: 6. Per germline, CDR1 SGDLS and CDR2 YYNGEE. CDR3 nucleotide sequence: TGTGCCAGCAGCGGGGCAAGCGGGGGGTACACCGGGGAGCTGTTTTTT. It yields the protein CASSGASGGYTGELFF.

J is TRBJ2-3 and V is TRBV6-4; D is perhaps TRBD2 (7 bases). The CDR3 has 14 amino acids. Germline lookup yields CDR1 MRHNA and CDR2 SNTAGT. V gave up 2 bases and J gave up 4 bases, with 10 bases separating them. The DNA for the CDR3 is TGTGCCAGCAGTGACGCGGGGGCTTCAGATACGCAGTATTTT. Translation gives CASSDAGASDTQYF.

To note about this clone: The junction departs from germline at one end; a sequencing error may be responsible. The chain has TRBV25-1 and TRBJ2-1, with D possibly matching TRBD1 (8 bases). The CDR3 covers 12 residues. Per germline, CDR1 MGHDK and CDR2 SYGVNS. CDR3 amino acids: CAIHAGGDRLVF. DNA of the CDR3: TGTGCCATCCATGCAGGGGGGGACAGGTTAGTCTTC.

The rearrangement links TRBV19 to TRBJ1-6; D possibly corresponds to TRBD1 (6 bases). V was pared by 4 bases and J by 9 bases, with 16 bases between. CDR3 length equals 15 residues. Germline V gene data show CDR1 as LNHDA and CDR2 as SQIVND (reference sequence). DNA for the CDR3: TGTGCCAGTAGTACGGGACAACGACGGACTTCACCCCTCCACTTT. It yields the protein CASSTGQRRTSPLHF.

V and J are TRBV10-2 and TRBJ2-3; D is uncertain. The CDR3 spans 15 residues. The germline V gene has CDR1 WSHSY and CDR2 SAAADI. Trimming pared 0 bases from V and 3 bases from J, leaving 10 bases between. The CDR3 loop is CASSESWSTTDTQYF. The CDR3 nucleotides are TGCGCCAGCAGTGAGTCTTGGTCTACTACAGATACGCAGTATTTT.

This clone was picked up one time. V and J are TRBV24-1 and TRBJ2-2, with 11 bases identical to TRBD2. Germline V gene data show CDR1 as KGHDR and CDR2 as SFDVKD. This CDR3 is built from 17 residues. V lost 4 bases and J lost 5; bases outside the gene matches: 8. DNA for the CDR3: TGTGCCACCAGTGACCCTAATAGCGGGAGGGATACCGGGGAGCTGTTTTTT. Protein: CATSDPNSGRDTGELFF.

For the CDR3, the DNA is TGTGCCAGCAGCGCCCGATGGGACAGTAAAGAGACCCAGTACTTC. It translates to CASSARWDSKETQYF. The rearrangement links TRBV9 to TRBJ2-5; 7 positions agree with TRBD1. This CDR3 has 15 amino acids. Per the germline V gene, CDR1 is SGDLS and CDR2 is YYNGEE. Germline trimming cut 3 bases from V and 3 bases from J; bases unmatched to any gene: 8.

The chain uses TRBV2 and TRBJ1-4; 7 nucleotides align to TRBD1. J lost 0 bases, V lost 6 bases, and 10 bases had no gene match. Germline lookup yields CDR1 SNHLY and CDR2 FYNNEI. The CDR3 loop spans 17 amino acids. CDR3: CASSRNRGPATNEKLFF. DNA of the CDR3: TGTGCCAGCAGCCGGAACAGGGGCCCGGCAACTAATGAAAAACTGTTTTTT.

The V and J genes are TRBV9 and TRBJ1-2; D remains unclear. CDR3 length: 14 residues. V gave up 1 base and J gave up 4 bases, with 11 bases separating them. Germline V gene data show CDR1 as SGDLS and CDR2 as YYNGEE. The CDR3 DNA follows: TGTGCCAGCAGCGTAACGGGGTCCGGCTATGGCTACACCTTC. Amino acid sequence: CASSVTGSGYGYTF.

This sequence joins TRBV7-2 and TRBJ1-2, with 8 bases matching TRBD1. The CDR3 is 16 amino acids. From germline, CDR1 is SGHTA and CDR2 FQGNSA. With 5 bases clipped from V and 1 base from J, the junction kept 9 bases outside the gene matches. Written as DNA, the CDR3 is TGTGCCAGCAGCACAGGGGGGGGTCAAAGTAACTATGGCTACACCTTC. Amino acid sequence: CASSTGGGQSNYGYTF.

CDR3 in amino acids: CASRTKELAGPTGELFF. For the CDR3, the DNA is TGTGCCAGTAGGACGAAAGAACTAGCGGGACCCACCGGGGAGCTGTTTTTT. The chain uses TRBV19 and TRBJ2-2; 10 nucleotides align to TRBD2. The CDR3 consists of 17 residues. The germline V gene has CDR1 LNHDA and CDR2 SQIVND (reference sequence). V dropped 6 bases and J dropped 4; count of bases not matched to a gene: 11.

V gene TRBV24-1 combines with J gene TRBJ1-2; D call uncertain. This CDR3 region has 14 residues. The germline V gene encodes CDR1 KGHDR and CDR2 SFDVKD. Trimming shortened V by 3 bases and J by 5 bases, and 12 bases separated the two germline ends. CDR3 bases: TGTGCCACCAGTGATCCCCCCCGGGAGTATGGCTACACCTTC. Translation: CATSDPPREYGYTF.

CDR3: CASSEMGLADNEQFF. Written as DNA, the CDR3 is TGTGCCAGCAGTGAAATGGGACTAGCGGACAATGAGCAGTTCTTC. This chain uses TRBV28 with TRBJ2-1; 11 bases map to TRBD2. The CDR3 totals 15 residues. Unmatched junction bases numbered 5, after V lost 5 bases and J lost 5 bases. CDR1 and CDR2 (germline): MDHEN, SYDVKM.

The chain joins TRBV6-4 to TRBJ1-6, with D hard to call. V dropped 2 bases and J dropped 4 bases, with 18 bases sitting between them. CDR3 length: 18 amino acids. Germline V lookup: CDR1 MRHNA, CDR2 SNTAGT. The chain's CDR3 is CASSDPGRAGHYNSPLHF. The CDR3 DNA sequence: TGTGCCAGCAGTGACCCGGGAAGGGCGGGTCATTATAATTCACCCCTCCACTTT.